These 21 T cell receptor beta chains came from one sample sequenced in a study of cytomegalovirus exposure and HLA in healthy donors. The PCR ran on 60 Vbeta and 13 Jbeta primers. Clones were sequenced by immunoSEQ multiplex PCR, and TCRdb holds only the in-frame ones, with some missing. The table records 95,000 to 120,000 clones, 70% to 80% of them present only once. The sample consisted of PBMCs. These receptors all come from a woman under 40 in good health and CMV-seropositive.

V and J are TRBV4-1 and TRBJ1-6; D not resolved. V was shortened by 3 bases and J by 7 bases, with 13 bases between the two germline ends. The CDR3 contains 15 residues. Germline V gene sequence: CDR1 MGHRA, CDR2 YSYEKL. CDR3 region: CASSHSQTLNSPLHF. In nucleotides, the CDR3 is TGCGCCAGCAGCCATTCCCAGACACTCAATTCACCCCTCCACTTT.

V is TRBV6-6 and J is TRBJ1-4; 8 positions agree with TRBD1. This CDR3 comprises 14 residues. Unmatched junction bases numbered 8, after V lost 6 bases and J lost 8 bases. CDR1 is MNHNY, CDR2 SVGAGI, per germline (reference sequence). The CDR3 protein is CASRTQGAQEKLFF. CDR3 nucleotide sequence: TGTGCCAGCAGGACGCAGGGGGCGCAGGAAAAACTGTTTTTT.

Only one count was recorded for this clone. The V gene is TRBV18, the J gene TRBJ1-3; D call uncertain. Trimming removed 3 bases from V and 2 bases from J, with 8 bases in between. This CDR3 is built from 14 residues. Looked up from germline, CDR1 is KGHSH and CDR2 is LQKENI. As DNA, the CDR3 is TGTGCCAGCTCACCGGCACAGCCTGGAAACACCATATATTTT. It codes for CASSPAQPGNTIYF.

CDR3 region: CASSAQGGTEAFF. The DNA for the CDR3 is TGTGCCAGCAGTGCTCAGGGCGGAACTGAAGCTTTCTTT. The chain carries TRBV6-1 and TRBJ1-1, with a possible D match to TRBD1 (5 bases). Between the trimmed V and J ends, which lost 4 bases and 5 bases, there was a span of 11 bases. The CDR3 is 13 amino acids. Germline-derived CDR1 and CDR2 are MNHNS and SASEGT.

The chain is built from TRBV5-6 and TRBJ2-7, with 7 nucleotides matching TRBD2. The CDR3 contains 17 residues. V gave up 4 bases and J gave up 0 bases; unmatched junction bases: 13. Germline V lookup: CDR1 SGHDT, CDR2 YYEEEE. In DNA, the CDR3 is TGTGCCAGCAGCCGGGGGAGGGGCTCAAGCACCTCCTACGAGCAGTACTTC. Translated, it gives CASSRGRGSSTSYEQYF.

The chain joins TRBV13 to TRBJ2-7, with D possibly TRBD2 on 5 matching bases. Per germline, CDR1 PRHDT and CDR2 FYEKMQ (reference sequence). The V end was cut by 7 bases, the J end by 6 bases, with 19 bases between. This CDR3 is built from 14 residues. The CDR3 loop reads CASKVSGGPGEQYF. DNA for the CDR3: TGTGCCAGCAAGGTGTCGGGCGGGCCGGGCGAGCAGTACTTC.

This clone was observed once. The rearrangement joins TRBV7-9 to TRBJ1-5, with D unresolved. The CDR3 has 14 amino acids. The V and J ends lost 5 bases and 6 bases respectively, with 14 bases between them. Per the germline V gene, CDR1 is SEHNR and CDR2 is FQNEAQ (reference sequence). CDR3 sequence (DNA): TGTGCCAGCAGCCGCGGGGAAGGCTTTCAGCCCCAGCATTTT. Amino acid sequence: CASSRGEGFQPQHF. Using reference TRBV7-9 and TRBJ1-5 for the parts outside the CDR3, the full variable domain is DTGVSQNPRHKITKRGQNVTFRCDPISEHNRLYWYRQTLGQGPEFLTYFQNEAQLEKSRLLSDRFSAERPKGSFSTLEIQRTEQGDSAMYLCASSRGEGFQPQHFGDGTRLSIL.

This clone was counted only a few times. The chain combines TRBV10-3 with TRBJ2-5, with 9 bases lining up with TRBD1. There are 16 residues in the CDR3. Germline V gene lookup returns CDR1 ENHRY and CDR2 SYGVKD. The J segment lost 5 bases and the V segment lost 3 bases, leaving 10 bases of the junction unmatched. CDR3 in amino acids: CAISERDGTGTETQYF. The DNA of the CDR3 is TGTGCCATCAGTGAACGAGACGGGACAGGGACGGAGACCCAGTACTTC.

This clone came up once. The chain carries TRBV30 and TRBJ1-2; D possibly corresponds to TRBD1 (6 bases). V lost 4 bases to trimming and J lost 3 bases, with 12 bases between them. Germline-derived CDR1 and CDR2 are GTSNPN and SVGIG (reference sequence). CDR3 length: 13 residues. CDR3 DNA: TGTGCCTGGACCCCACAGGGATACTATGGCTACACCTTC. Amino acids: CAWTPQGYYGYTF.

This sequence joins TRBV11-2 and TRBJ2-5, with D unclear. Germline CDR1 is SGHAT and CDR2 is FQNNGV. The CDR3 runs 13 residues. The ends were cut back, 1 base at V and 3 bases at J, with 6 bases in the middle. CDR3 in DNA: TGTGCCAGCAGCTTAGGTACAAAAGAGACCCAGTACTTC. Its translation: CASSLGTKETQYF.

The sample holds a few counts of this clone. The gene calls are TRBV27 and TRBJ1-2, with TRBD1 matching over 7 bases. CDR3 length: 14 amino acids. The V gene's germline CDR1 is MNHEY and CDR2 SMNVEV (reference sequence). V was pared by 3 bases and J by 5 bases, with 6 bases of the junction left unmatched. The CDR3 nucleotides read TGTGCCAGCAGTTTCTCGGGACAGAAATATGGCTACACCTTC. Its protein product is CASSFSGQKYGYTF.

The V gene is TRBV7-2, the J gene TRBJ1-2; the D gene is possibly TRBD1 (5 bases). V was cut by 1 base and J by 14 bases, with 14 bases left in between. This CDR3 region has 12 residues. Germline loops: CDR1 SGHTA, CDR2 FQGNSA. As DNA, the CDR3 is TGTGCCAGCAGCTTAGACGGCAGGGCGGATACCTTC. Its translation: CASSLDGRADTF.

This chain uses TRBV29-1 with TRBJ2-2; D is possibly TRBD2 (6 bases). There are 11 residues in the CDR3. V gave up 4 bases and J gave up 6 bases, with 6 bases separating them. Germline CDR1 is SQVTM and CDR2 is ANQGSEA. DNA of the CDR3: TGCAGCGTTGGGGGGGCCGGGGAGCTGTTTTTT. It translates to CSVGGAGELFF.

In DNA, the CDR3 is TGTGCCAGCAGTGAGTGGGGACAGAAGAACACTGAAGCTTTCTTT. Translating gives CASSEWGQKNTEAFF. This chain uses TRBV6-1 with TRBJ1-1, with 7 bases that match TRBD1. The germline gives CDR1 MNHNS, CDR2 SASEGT. Losses at the gene ends were 3 bases for V and 1 base for J; bases not matched to a gene: 5. CDR3 size: 15 residues.

This clone was counted a single time. The chain employs TRBV29-1 and TRBJ2-7, with 12 bases fitting TRBD2. J gave up 0 bases and V 6 bases, and 12 bases lay outside the gene matches. Germline CDR1 SQVTM, CDR2 ANQGSEA. The CDR3 has 17 amino acids. The CDR3 protein is CSVLNVRLAGDSYEQYF. Written as DNA, the CDR3 is TGCAGCGTCCTCAATGTCCGACTAGCGGGAGACTCCTACGAGCAGTACTTC.

This sequence joins TRBV4-1 and TRBJ2-1, with 9 bases fitting TRBD2. The length of the CDR3 is 16 residues. The ends lost 2 bases at V and 8 bases at J; junction bases unmatched: 10. Germline CDR1 and CDR2: MGHRA and YSYEKL. CDR3 protein: CASSQLLAGAKDEQFF. DNA of the CDR3: TGCGCCAGCAGCCAACTATTAGCGGGAGCGAAAGATGAGCAGTTCTTC.

The sample holds a few counts of this clone. This chain uses TRBV7-9 with TRBJ1-2, with D unresolved. The CDR3 has 14 residues. The ends were cut back, 2 bases at V and 3 bases at J, with 10 bases in the middle. Per the germline V gene, CDR1 is SEHNR and CDR2 is FQNEAQ (reference sequence). This CDR3 reads CASSLIEGYYGYTF. The CDR3 DNA is TGTGCCAGCAGCTTAATAGAGGGATACTATGGCTACACCTTC.

The rearrangement joins TRBV19 to TRBJ1-1; no definite D call. The CDR3 has 14 residues. The V gene's germline CDR1 is LNHDA and CDR2 SQIVND (reference sequence). With 1 base removed from V and 1 base from J, the gap between germline ends came to 7 bases. CDR3 in DNA: TGTGCCAGTAGTATAGTATCGAGGAACACTGAAGCTTTCTTT. Its protein is CASSIVSRNTEAFF.

V usage is TRBV5-4 and J usage is TRBJ1-5; unclear D gene. V was shortened by 2 bases and J by 4 bases, with 19 bases between the two germline ends. This CDR3 contains 17 residues. Germline V gene lookup returns CDR1 SGHNT and CDR2 YYREEE (reference sequence). The CDR3 here is CASSLVCHRHRNQPQHF. DNA of the CDR3: TGTGCCAGCAGCTTAGTGTGTCACAGACATAGGAATCAGCCCCAGCATTTT.

The CDR3 DNA follows: TGTGCCATCAGTCCTGACCTAGTCCTGAACTACGAGCAGTACTTC. As protein: CAISPDLVLNYEQYF. This chain joins TRBV10-3 and TRBJ2-7; D is unresolved. This CDR3 region has 15 residues. V dropped 5 bases and J dropped 3 bases, with 17 bases sitting between them. The V gene's germline CDR1 is ENHRY and CDR2 SYGVKD.

This clone was counted only a few times. The V and J genes are TRBV2 and TRBJ2-7, with D maybe TRBD2 (6 bases). This CDR3 has 14 amino acids. CDR1 is SNHLY and CDR2 is FYNNEI in the germline V gene. Trimming left V 7 bases short and J 3 bases short, with 16 bases between. For the CDR3, the DNA is TGTGCCAGCATGCGGGGATTCCCTGACTACGAGCAGTACTTC. Its translation is CASMRGFPDYEQYF.